These T cell receptor beta chains were read from a single sample in a study of blood T cells in healthy people across ages. TCRdb re-derived calls from the 5' RACE reads in MiXCR, one entry per CDR3 protein. This table has 1.5 million to 2 million distinct CDR3 sequences, roughly 32% appearing once. Sequencing was carried out using blood. These receptors all stem from a woman aged 25 to 39 in good health. Each CDR3 is given with its conserved first and last residue. D genes are given only for firm matches. Size is stated for part of the rows, as once, few or many counts, or as a class when the clone is expanded.

D	size	J	V	DNA	CDR3
-	few	TRBJ2-3	TRBV5-1	TGCGCCAGCAGCGGCCGGGCACAGGATACGCAGTATTTT	CASSGRAQDTQYF
TRBD2	-	TRBJ2-7	TRBV20-1	TGCAGTGCTCCCCTTAGACCGGGACTAGCGGGATCGTACGAGCAGTACTTC	CSAPLRPGLAGSYEQYF
-	few	TRBJ2-7	TRBV20-1	TGCAGTGCTAGAGATATGGAGACCGGGTACTTC	CSARDMETGYF
-	few	TRBJ2-7	TRBV4-1	TGCGCCAGCAGCCCGTCTCCAGCAGGGGATAAGGGGCACGAGCAGTACTTC	CASSPSPAGDKGHEQYF
-	few	TRBJ2-3	TRBV7-2	TGTGCCAGCAGCTTAGTCGAGTTTGTCCCTAGCACAGATACGCAGTATTTT	CASSLVEFVPSTDTQYF
-	-	TRBJ2-1	TRBV9	TGTGCCAGCAGCCCCCAGCCCTCGGGGAATGAGCAGTTCTTC	CASSPQPSGNEQFF
-	-	TRBJ1-2	TRBV7-2	TGTGCCAGCAGCTTAGCCCCGAGGGGTTTGAGGGGCTACACCTTC	CASSLAPRGLRGYTF
-	once	TRBJ2-1	TRBV4-1	TGCGTCAGCAGCCAAGTGGCGGAGTACAATGAGCAGTTCTTC	CVSSQVAEYNEQFF
TRBD2	-	TRBJ2-1	TRBV20-1	TGCAGTGCTAGAGATATTCGGGGGGGATCATTCAATGAGCAGTTCTTC	CSARDIRGGSFNEQFF
-	few	TRBJ2-1	TRBV7-9	TGTGCCAGCACCCCGCGGGGAAACGGTAATGAGCAGTTCTTC	CASTPRGNGNEQFF
-	-	TRBJ2-5	TRBV11-2	TGTGCCAGCAGCACCAGACACTTACAAGAGACCCAGTACTTC	CASSTRHLQETQYF